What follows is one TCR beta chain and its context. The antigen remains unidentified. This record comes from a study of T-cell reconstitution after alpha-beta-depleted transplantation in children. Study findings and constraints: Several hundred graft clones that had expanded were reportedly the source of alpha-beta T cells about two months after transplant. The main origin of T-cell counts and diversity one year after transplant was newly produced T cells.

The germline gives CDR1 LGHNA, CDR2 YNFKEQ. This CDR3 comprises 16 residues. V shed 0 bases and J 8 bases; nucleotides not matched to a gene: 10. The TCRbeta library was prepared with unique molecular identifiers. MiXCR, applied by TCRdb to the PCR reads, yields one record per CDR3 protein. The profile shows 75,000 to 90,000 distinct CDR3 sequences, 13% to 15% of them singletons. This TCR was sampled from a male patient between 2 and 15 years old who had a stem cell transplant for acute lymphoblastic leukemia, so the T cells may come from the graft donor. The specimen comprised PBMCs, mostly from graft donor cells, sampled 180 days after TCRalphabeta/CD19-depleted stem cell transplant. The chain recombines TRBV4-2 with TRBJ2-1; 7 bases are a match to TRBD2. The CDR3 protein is CASSQEGLAVPDEQFF. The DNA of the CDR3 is TGTGCCAGCAGCCAAGAAGGCCTAGCGGTACCGGATGAGCAGTTCTTC.